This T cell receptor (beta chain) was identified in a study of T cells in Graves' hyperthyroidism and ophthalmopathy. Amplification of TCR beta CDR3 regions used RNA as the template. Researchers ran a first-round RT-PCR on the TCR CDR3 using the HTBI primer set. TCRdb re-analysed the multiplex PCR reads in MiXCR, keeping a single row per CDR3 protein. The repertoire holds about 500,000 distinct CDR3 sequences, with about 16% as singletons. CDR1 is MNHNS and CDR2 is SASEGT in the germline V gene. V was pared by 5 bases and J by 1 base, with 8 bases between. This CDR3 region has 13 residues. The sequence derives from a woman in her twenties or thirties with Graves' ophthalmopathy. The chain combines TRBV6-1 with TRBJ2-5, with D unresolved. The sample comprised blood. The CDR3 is CASSYKGQETQYF. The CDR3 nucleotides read TGTGCCAGCAGTTACAAGGGCCAAGAGACCCAGTACTTC.